The next 26 T cell receptor beta chains were all read from a single sample in a study of cytomegalovirus exposure and HLA in healthy donors. The PCR used 60 Vbeta and 13 Jbeta primers. Sequencing was performed with immunoSEQ multiplex PCR; in TCRdb, only in-frame clones are kept and a portion is missing. The profile covers around 230,000 clones, with roughly 87% appearing a single time and around 6% taken by the ten largest. Sequencing used PBMCs. The receptors come from a middle-aged man in good health and CMV-seropositive.

V is TRBV6-6 and J is TRBJ2-5; maybe TRBD1 (5 bases). Germline V gene data show CDR1 as MNHNY and CDR2 as SVGAGI (reference sequence). This CDR3 contains 14 residues. The V end was cut by 2 bases, the J end by 5 bases, with 12 bases between. CDR3 DNA sequence: TGTGCCAGCAGTTACCCCGCTCAGGGTGAGACCCAGTACTTC. This codes for CASSYPAQGETQYF.

This chain links TRBV21-1 with TRBJ2-2; the table's TRBD2 call for D was not verified on the DNA. TRBV21-1 is classified as a pseudogene. The CDR3 totals 14 residues. DNA of the CDR3: TGTGCCAGCCTAAGCGGGAAAAACACCGGGGAGCTGTTTTTT. Its translation is CASLSGKNTGELFF.

This clone was counted only a few times. J is TRBJ1-1 and V is TRBV5-1; D is perhaps TRBD1 (5 bases). CDR3 length equals 15 residues. Germline CDR1 reads SGHRS; CDR2 reads YFSETQ. V lost 0 bases to trimming and J lost 0 bases, with 9 bases between them. CDR3 DNA: TGCGCCAGCAGCTTGGCTGCAGGGATGAACACTGAAGCTTTCTTT. Translation gives CASSLAAGMNTEAFF.

The sample holds one count of this clone. The genes are TRBV9 and TRBJ2-7, with TRBD1 identical over 9 bases. Germline values: CDR1 SGDLS, CDR2 YYNGEE. This CDR3 has 15 amino acids. V lost 0 bases and J lost 2; bases outside the gene matches: 3. CDR3 region: CASSVGTGEAYEQYF. The DNA of the CDR3 is TGTGCCAGCAGCGTAGGGACAGGGGAAGCCTACGAGCAGTACTTC.

The rearrangement links TRBV9 to TRBJ2-1; D call uncertain. This CDR3 has 13 residues. Looked up from germline, CDR1 is SGDLS and CDR2 is YYNGEE. Between the trimmed V and J ends, which lost 0 bases and 7 bases, there was a span of 8 bases. The CDR3: CASSVGEANEQFF. CDR3 in DNA: TGTGCCAGCAGCGTAGGTGAAGCAAATGAGCAGTTCTTC.

This clone is labeled medium-sized (0.01 to 0.1%). V is TRBV19 and J is TRBJ1-2, with D possibly matching TRBD1 (5 bases). V was cut by 0 bases and J by 5 bases, with 13 bases left in between. This CDR3 is 15 amino acids long. Germline V gene data show CDR1 as LNHDA and CDR2 as SQIVND (reference sequence). The CDR3 DNA reads TGTGCCAGTAGTATAGATCAGGGCGCACTTTATGGCTACACCTTC. Amino acids: CASSIDQGALYGYTF.

This clone was detected many times. The chain joins TRBV5-4 to TRBJ2-3, with D hard to call. CDR3 length: 12 amino acids. V was trimmed by 2 bases and J by 4 bases, leaving 5 bases between them. From germline, CDR1 is SGHNT and CDR2 YYREEE (reference sequence). This CDR3 is CASSFPSDTQYF. For the CDR3, the DNA is TGTGCCAGCAGCTTCCCTTCAGATACGCAGTATTTT.

V usage is TRBV19 and J usage is TRBJ2-5; 10 bases are a match to TRBD1. This CDR3 spans 17 amino acids. V trimming: 3 bases; J trimming: 5 bases; junction bases outside the gene matches: 12. Per germline, CDR1 LNHDA and CDR2 SQIVND (reference sequence). The CDR3 loop reads CASSIDAGQGVWETQYF. In DNA, the CDR3 is TGTGCCAGTAGTATCGATGCTGGACAGGGGGTGTGGGAGACCCAGTACTTC.

The CDR3 region is CASSPPTGSGQPQHF. The CDR3 DNA reads as TGTGCCAGCTCACCACCGACAGGGTCGGGTCAGCCCCAGCATTTT. The rearrangement uses TRBV18 and TRBJ1-5; 7 nucleotides align to TRBD1. Per the germline V gene, CDR1 is KGHSH and CDR2 is LQKENI. This CDR3 has 15 amino acids. Trimming removed 0 bases from V and 6 bases from J; junction bases left unmatched: 5.

This chain's CDR3 is CASSLVGGNYGYTF. The CDR3 nucleotides are TGTGCCAGCAGCTTGGTCGGAGGGAACTATGGCTACACCTTC. The genes are TRBV5-5 and TRBJ1-2; D uncertain. CDR3 length: 14 amino acids. CDR1 and CDR2 (germline): SGHKS, YYEKEE (reference sequence). Trimming removed 0 bases from V and 2 bases from J, with 8 bases in between.

Only one count was recorded for this clone. Other nucleotide sequences from this sample produce the same CDR3. The chain has TRBV7-9 and TRBJ1-2, with D perhaps matching TRBD1 (6 bases). V dropped 1 base and J dropped 8 bases, with 8 bases sitting between them. Germline V CDR1 and CDR2: SEHNR, FQNEAQ (reference sequence). There are 12 residues in the CDR3. CDR3 nucleotides: TGTGCCAGCAGCTTAGGGGGGCGCGGCTACACCTTC. This sequence encodes CASSLGGRGYTF. Filled out from reference TRBV7-9 and TRBJ1-2, the complete variable domain reads DTGVSQNPRHKITKRGQNVTFRCDPISEHNRLYWYRQTLGQGPEFLTYFQNEAQLEKSRLLSDRFSAERPKGSFSTLEIQRTEQGDSAMYLCASSLGGRGYTFGSGTRLTVV.

The chain is built from TRBV6-4 and TRBJ1-2; D might be TRBD1 (5 bases). V shed 6 bases and J shed 1 base, with 12 bases lying between them. The CDR3 totals 14 residues. Germline lookup yields CDR1 MRHNA and CDR2 SNTAGT. CDR3 in amino acids: CASRRDLFNYGYTF. DNA of the CDR3: TGTGCCAGCAGGCGGGACCTTTTTAACTATGGCTACACCTTC.

This chain uses TRBV5-6 with TRBJ1-5; 9 nucleotides agree with TRBD1. The germline V gene encodes CDR1 SGHDT and CDR2 YYEEEE. This CDR3 is 15 amino acids long. J gave up 2 bases and V 2 bases, and 2 bases lay outside the gene matches. CDR3 sequence (DNA): TGTGCCAGCAGCTTTTGGACAGGGGGCAATCAGCCCCAGCATTTT. Translating gives CASSFWTGGNQPQHF.

This chain connects TRBV6-5 to TRBJ2-7; 8 bases match TRBD1. Germline CDR1 reads MNHEY; CDR2 reads SVGAGI. Trimming removed 5 bases from V and 1 base from J; junction bases left unmatched: 7. This CDR3 comprises 15 residues. CDR3 sequence: CASSAGTGVSYEQYF. Written as DNA, the CDR3 is TGTGCCAGCAGTGCGGGGACAGGAGTATCCTACGAGCAGTACTTC.

The V gene is TRBV27, the J gene TRBJ2-7; 9 bases agree with TRBD1. There are 14 residues in the CDR3. Germline values: CDR1 MNHEY, CDR2 SMNVEV (reference sequence). The J segment lost 4 bases and the V segment lost 5 bases, leaving 6 bases of the junction unmatched. CDR3 sequence reads: CASSHRGRIYEQYF. The CDR3 DNA sequence: TGTGCCAGCAGTCACAGGGGGCGAATTTACGAGCAGTACTTC.

The V gene is TRBV19, the J gene TRBJ1-1; D not resolved. CDR1 and CDR2 (germline): LNHDA, SQIVND (reference sequence). Deletions cut 3 bases from V and 5 bases from J, with 7 bases between. This CDR3 spans 12 amino acids. CDR3 coding DNA: TGTGCCAGTAGTATTCGGGAGACTGAAGCTTTCTTT. It encodes CASSIRETEAFF.

The rearrangement joins TRBV7-6 to TRBJ1-2, with TRBD1 matching over 7 bases. Germline V CDR1 and CDR2: SGHVS, FNYEAQ. V shed 5 bases, J shed 8 bases, and the junction held 2 bases outside the gene matches. The CDR3 is made up of 11 amino acids. In DNA, the CDR3 is TGTGCCAGCAGCACAGGGGACGGCTACACCTTC. Its protein product is CASSTGDGYTF.

The chain carries TRBV6-5 and TRBJ2-2, with TRBD2 matching over 16 bases. J lost 10 bases, V lost 3 bases, and 2 bases had no gene match. The CDR3 is made up of 15 amino acids. The germline V gene has CDR1 MNHEY and CDR2 SVGAGI. CDR3 bases: TGTGCCAGCAGTTATGGGACTAGCGGGAGGGAGGAGCTGTTTTTT. Protein product: CASSYGTSGREELFF.

Comments on this clone: Because it lacks the conserved phenylalanine or tryptophan at the end, this CDR3 is likely a read error. The chain carries TRBV6-6 and TRBJ1-5; 7 bases fit TRBD1. Unmatched junction bases numbered 8, after V lost 5 bases and J lost 7 bases. This CDR3 spans 14 amino acids. CDR1 and CDR2 (germline): MNHNY, SVGAGI (reference sequence). CDR3 bases: TGTGCCAGCAGTCCCGACAGGGCTAACCAGCCCCAGCATCTT. Amino acids: CASSPDRANQPQHL.

The CDR3 reads CASSPVLEFYGYTF. CDR3 bases: TGTGCCAGCTCACCAGTATTAGAGTTCTATGGCTACACCTTC. The gene calls are TRBV18 and TRBJ1-2; D not resolved. Per germline, CDR1 KGHSH and CDR2 LQKENI. The V end was cut by 2 bases, the J end by 4 bases, with 11 bases between. This CDR3 has 14 amino acids.

This rearrangement joins TRBV2 to TRBJ1-5; possibly TRBD1 for D (6 bases). The CDR3 covers 18 residues. Germline V gives CDR1 SNHLY, CDR2 FYNNEI. Trimming removed 5 bases at V and 0 bases at J, with 20 bases between. The CDR3 DNA reads as TGTGCCAGCAGTAGGGGAAGGGCAGGGGAGGGTAGCAATCAGCCCCAGCATTTT. Amino acid sequence: CASSRGRAGEGSNQPQHF.

The chain joins TRBV5-1 to TRBJ2-5, with 9 bases matching TRBD1. Germline V gene sequence: CDR1 SGHRS, CDR2 YFSETQ. The ends lost 7 bases at V and 2 bases at J; junction bases unmatched: 9. This CDR3 contains 15 residues. The CDR3 is CASRSSGTGQETQYF. For the CDR3, the DNA is TGCGCCAGCCGATCCTCCGGGACAGGGCAAGAGACCCAGTACTTC. Full variable domain (outside the CDR3, taken from reference TRBV5-1 and TRBJ2-5): KAGVTQTPRYLIKTRGQQVTLSCSPISGHRSVSWYQQTPGQGLQFLFEYFSETQRNKGNFPGRFSGRQFSNSRSEMNVSTLELGDSALYLCASRSSGTGQETQYFGPGTRLLVL.

V is TRBV19 and J is TRBJ1-2; 9 bases are a match to TRBD1. CDR3 length: 15 amino acids. The germline CDR1 and CDR2 sequences are LNHDA and SQIVND (reference sequence). V dropped 4 bases and J dropped 2; count of bases not matched to a gene: 5. In DNA, the CDR3 is TGTGCCAGTAGTACGGACAGGGGCGCCAACTATGGCTACACCTTC. Its translation: CASSTDRGANYGYTF.

The genes are TRBV4-1 and TRBJ1-5; TRBD1 matches 8 bases. The trim removed 4 bases at V and 6 bases at J, leaving 8 bases unmatched. Germline CDR1 is MGHRA and CDR2 is YSYEKL. The CDR3 totals 15 residues. CDR3 loop: CASSPRTGKPQPQHF. DNA for the CDR3: TGCGCCAGCAGCCCCCGGACAGGGAAGCCTCAGCCCCAGCATTTT.

The V and J genes are TRBV7-9 and TRBJ1-2, with D possibly TRBD1 on 5 matching bases. V was cut by 6 bases and J by 2 bases, with 13 bases left in between. The length of the CDR3 is 14 residues. Germline CDR1 SEHNR, CDR2 FQNEAQ (reference sequence). The CDR3 loop reads CASSLGGRNYGYTF. The CDR3 DNA reads TGTGCCAGCAGTCTCGGGGGAAGGAACTATGGCTACACCTTC. The full variable domain, rest sourced from reference TRBV7-9 and TRBJ1-2, is DTGVSQNPRHKITKRGQNVTFRCDPISEHNRLYWYRQTLGQGPEFLTYFQNEAQLEKSRLLSDRFSAERPKGSFSTLEIQRTEQGDSAMYLCASSLGGRNYGYTFGSGTRLTVV.

The V and J genes are TRBV10-2 and TRBJ2-1; 8 bases map to TRBD2. Per germline, CDR1 WSHSY and CDR2 SAAADI. V lost 8 bases, J lost 6 bases, and 9 bases stayed unmatched. The CDR3 runs 14 residues. CDR3 residues: CASGAAGVSNEQFF. The CDR3 coding sequence is TGCGCCAGCGGAGCAGCGGGAGTTTCCAATGAGCAGTTCTTC.